Reported below is one TCR beta chain. Clones were read by immunoSEQ multiplex PCR, and TCRdb kept only the in-frame ones, dropping some. The table shows 65,000 to 90,000 clones, with around 94% occurring only once. Germline assignment: CDR1 SGHRS and CDR2 YFSETQ. V was pared by 5 bases and J by 0 bases, with 7 bases of the junction left unmatched. The CDR3 consists of 15 residues. These data originate in a study of technical replicates of blood from several donors. The chain couples TRBV5-1 to TRBJ1-2; TRBD1 matches at 7 bases. The receptor's source is a human donor in good health. Input material: T cells isolated from PBMCs. The CDR3 region has the DNA TGCGCCAGCAGAGAGGACAGGCAAACTAACTATGGCTACACCTTC. Its translation is CASREDRQTNYGYTF. The variable domain in full, with the rest retrieved from reference TRBV5-1 and TRBJ1-2, is KAGVTQTPRYLIKTRGQQVTLSCSPISGHRSVSWYQQTPGQGLQFLFEYFSETQRNKGNFPGRFSGRQFSNSRSEMNVSTLELGDSALYLCASREDRQTNYGYTFGSGTRLTVV.